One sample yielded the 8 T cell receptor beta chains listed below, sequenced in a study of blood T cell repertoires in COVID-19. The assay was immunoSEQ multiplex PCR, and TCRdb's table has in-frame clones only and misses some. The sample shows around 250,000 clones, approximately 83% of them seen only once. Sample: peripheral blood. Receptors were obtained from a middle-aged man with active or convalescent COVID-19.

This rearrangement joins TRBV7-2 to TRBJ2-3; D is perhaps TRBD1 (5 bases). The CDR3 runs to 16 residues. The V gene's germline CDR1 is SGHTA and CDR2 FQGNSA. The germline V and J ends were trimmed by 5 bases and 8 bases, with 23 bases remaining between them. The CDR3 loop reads CASSVVGATQQPTQYF. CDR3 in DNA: TGTGCCAGCAGCGTAGTTGGGGCAACTCAGCAGCCTACGCAGTATTTT. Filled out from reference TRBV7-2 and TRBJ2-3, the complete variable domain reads GAGVSQSPSNKVTEKGKDVELRCDPISGHTALYWYRQSLGQGLEFLIYFQGNSAPDKSGLPSDRFSAERTGGSVSTLTIQRTQQEDSAVYLCASSVVGATQQPTQYFGPGTRLTVL.

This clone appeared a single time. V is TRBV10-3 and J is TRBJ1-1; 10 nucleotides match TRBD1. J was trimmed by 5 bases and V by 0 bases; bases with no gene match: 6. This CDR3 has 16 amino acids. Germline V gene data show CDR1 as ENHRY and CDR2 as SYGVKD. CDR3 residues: CAISESPDRGITEAFF. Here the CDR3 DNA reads TGTGCCATCAGTGAGTCCCCGGACAGGGGGATTACTGAAGCTTTCTTT.

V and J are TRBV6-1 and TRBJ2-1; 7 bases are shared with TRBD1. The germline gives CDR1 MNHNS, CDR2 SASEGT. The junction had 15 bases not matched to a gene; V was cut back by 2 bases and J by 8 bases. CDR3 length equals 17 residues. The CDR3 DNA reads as TGTGCCAGCAGTGAAAGGACAGGAACAGGCCGCAGGGATGAGCAGTTCTTC. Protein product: CASSERTGTGRRDEQFF.

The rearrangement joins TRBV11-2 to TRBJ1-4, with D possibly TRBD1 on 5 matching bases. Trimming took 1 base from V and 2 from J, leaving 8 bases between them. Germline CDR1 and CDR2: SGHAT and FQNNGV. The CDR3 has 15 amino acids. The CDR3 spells CASSLAAGTNEKLFF. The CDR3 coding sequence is TGTGCCAGCAGCTTAGCGGCAGGGACTAATGAAAAACTGTTTTTT.

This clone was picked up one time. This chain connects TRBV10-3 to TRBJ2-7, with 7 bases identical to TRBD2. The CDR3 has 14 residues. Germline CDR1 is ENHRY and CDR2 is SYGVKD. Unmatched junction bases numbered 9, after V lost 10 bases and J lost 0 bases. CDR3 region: CATTPGGTSYEQYF. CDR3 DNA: TGTGCCACTACTCCCGGGGGGACCTCCTACGAGCAGTACTTC.

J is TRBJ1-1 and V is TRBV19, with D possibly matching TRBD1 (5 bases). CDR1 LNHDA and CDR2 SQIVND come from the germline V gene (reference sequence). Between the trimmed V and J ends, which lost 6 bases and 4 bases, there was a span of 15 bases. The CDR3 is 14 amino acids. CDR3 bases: TGTGCCAGTAGGACCGGGGGATCGGGCACTGAAGCTTTCTTT. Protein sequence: CASRTGGSGTEAFF.

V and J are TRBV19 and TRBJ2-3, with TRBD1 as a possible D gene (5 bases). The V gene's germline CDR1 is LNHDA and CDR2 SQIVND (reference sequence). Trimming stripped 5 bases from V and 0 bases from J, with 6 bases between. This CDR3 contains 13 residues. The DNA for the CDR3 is TGTGCCAGTAGTGGGGCAAGCACAGATACGCAGTATTTT. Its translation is CASSGASTDTQYF.

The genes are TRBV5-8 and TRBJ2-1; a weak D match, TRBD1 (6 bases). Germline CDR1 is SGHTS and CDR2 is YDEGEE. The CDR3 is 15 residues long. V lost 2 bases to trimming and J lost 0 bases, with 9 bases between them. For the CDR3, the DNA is TGTGCCAGCAGCTTAGGACAGAGCTCCTACAATGAGCAGTTCTTC. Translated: CASSLGQSSYNEQFF.